This T cell receptor beta chain originates from a study of CD8 T cells in Susac syndrome. V lost 4 bases and J lost 7, with 14 bases in between. Per germline, CDR1 SGHRS and CDR2 YFSETQ. This CDR3 is built from 13 residues. Random hexamers served to reverse transcribe about 0.5 to 1 ug RNA. TCRdb re-called the immunoSEQ multiplex PCR reads with MiXCR, one entry per CDR3 protein. The table lists some 400,000 distinct CDR3 sequences, around 85% of them singletons. The V gene is TRBV5-1, the J gene TRBJ1-1, with D perhaps matching TRBD1 (6 bases). The clonotype originates from a human donor with multiple sclerosis. The sequenced sample consisted of CD8+ T cells from PBMCs. CDR3 loop: CASSHDVGGEAFF. As DNA, the CDR3 is TGCGCCAGCAGCCATGACGTAGGGGGTGAAGCTTTCTTT.